The 17 T cell receptor beta chains reported below all come from one sample, sequenced in a study of cytomegalovirus exposure and HLA in healthy donors. PCR was performed using 60 Vbeta and 13 Jbeta primers. Assay used: immunoSEQ multiplex PCR; TCRdb lists only in-frame clones, some missing. The data contain approximately 80,000 clones, roughly 61% of them singletons. Sample: PBMCs. These receptors were obtained from a woman in her 40s in good health and CMV-seropositive.

This clone has only a few counts. The V gene is TRBV7-8, the J gene TRBJ1-1; TRBD1 might be the D (5 bases). The CDR3 totals 14 residues. Germline V gives CDR1 SGHVS, CDR2 FQNEAQ. Trimming shortened V by 5 bases and J by 7 bases, and 17 bases separated the two germline ends. The CDR3 reads CASSPLARGGEAFF. The CDR3, as DNA: TGTGCCAGCAGCCCCCTCGCGCGGGGGGGTGAAGCTTTCTTT.

The rearrangement uses TRBV7-3 and TRBJ2-1; a possible D gene is TRBD2 (6 bases). The CDR3 is made up of 16 amino acids. The V and J ends lost 2 bases and 0 bases respectively, with 11 bases between them. Germline CDR1 reads SGHTA; CDR2 reads FQGTGA. Written as DNA, the CDR3 is TGTGCCAGCAGCTTATTGGCGGGAAGCTCCTACAATGAGCAGTTCTTC. Its translation: CASSLLAGSSYNEQFF.

CDR3 sequence (DNA): TGTGCCAGCAGCCGTCATAGACAGGCCCGCTACGAGCAGTACTTC. This translates into CASSRHRQARYEQYF. J is TRBJ2-7 and V is TRBV28, with D maybe TRBD1 (6 bases). The V end was cut by 6 bases, the J end by 3 bases, with 18 bases between. This CDR3 region has 15 residues. Looked up from germline, CDR1 is MDHEN and CDR2 is SYDVKM.

V usage is TRBV6-5 and J usage is TRBJ1-4, with D possibly TRBD1 on 5 matching bases. The V end lost 5 bases, the J end lost 4 bases, and 11 bases lay between the germline ends. The CDR3 runs to 14 residues. Germline V gene lookup returns CDR1 MNHEY and CDR2 SVGAGI. The CDR3 nucleotides read TGTGCCAGCAGTAGGGGAATTCGTAATGAAAAACTGTTTTTT. It translates to CASSRGIRNEKLFF.

In the case of this clone: A single base is all that separates this from a far larger clone, so a read error is likely. The J gene is TRBJ2-7, the V gene TRBV27; D gene ambiguous. There are 13 residues in the CDR3. CDR1 and CDR2 (germline): MNHEY, SMNVEV (reference sequence). The CDR3 nucleotides read TGTGCCATCAGTCCTACTGTAGCTGGCGAGCAGTACTTC. Translation: CAISPTVAGEQYF.

The CDR3 spells CASSVSGPEQGGIQYF. In DNA form, the CDR3 reads TGTGCCAGCAGCGTATCCGGACCCGAGCAAGGGGGCATTCAGTACTTC. V usage is TRBV9 and J usage is TRBJ2-4; possibly TRBD1 for D (6 bases). V was clipped by 1 base and J by 9 bases, with 20 bases between them. The CDR3 extends over 16 amino acids. Germline V gives CDR1 SGDLS, CDR2 YYNGEE. Supplemented by reference TRBV9 and TRBJ2-4, the full variable domain reads DSGVTQTPKHLITATGQRVTLRCSPRSGDLSVYWYQQSLDQGLQFLIQYYNGEERAKGNILERFSAQQFPDLHSELNLSSLELGDSALYFCASSVSGPEQGGIQYFGAGTRLSVL.

This chain uses TRBV28 with TRBJ1-1; D is undetermined. This CDR3 is built from 12 residues. Germline V gene sequence: CDR1 MDHEN, CDR2 SYDVKM. Trimming pared 7 bases from V and 8 bases from J, leaving 14 bases between. For the CDR3, the DNA is TGTGCCAGCAAAGGCGGCCAGACGGAAGCTTTCTTT. Amino acid sequence: CASKGGQTEAFF.

The rearrangement links TRBV15 to TRBJ2-2; perhaps TRBD2 as D (7 bases). V lost 3 bases, J lost 4 bases, and 18 bases lay in between. Germline values: CDR1 LNHNV, CDR2 YYDKDF (reference sequence). The CDR3 contains 17 residues. CDR3 sequence: CATSRGGGVGFTGELFF. The CDR3 nucleotides are TGTGCCACCAGCAGGGGAGGGGGGGTTGGTTTCACCGGGGAGCTGTTTTTT.

J is TRBJ2-5 and V is TRBV30; 7 bases agree with TRBD1. The CDR3 loop spans 13 amino acids. The V and J ends lost 4 bases and 2 bases, in that order; junction bases with no gene match: 4. Germline V gene data show CDR1 as GTSNPN and CDR2 as SVGIG (reference sequence). The CDR3 protein is CAWIAGGQETQYF. The CDR3 bases are TGTGCCTGGATTGCAGGGGGACAAGAGACCCAGTACTTC.

The rearrangement uses TRBV27 and TRBJ1-5; the match to TRBD1 covers 7 bases. CDR3 length: 14 residues. The V gene end was trimmed by 0 bases and the J gene end by 9 bases; junction bases not matched to a gene: 5. Germline CDR1 reads MNHEY; CDR2 reads SMNVEV (reference sequence). The CDR3 sequence: CASSLSMGQRPQHF. The CDR3 DNA reads as TGTGCCAGCAGTTTATCAATGGGACAGAGGCCCCAGCATTTT.

Written as DNA, the CDR3 is TGTGCTAGTGGTTTGGGGCGGAACAACTATGGCTACACCTTC. The encoded protein is CASGLGRNNYGYTF. The chain combines TRBV12-5 with TRBJ1-2; D uncertain. The germline V gene encodes CDR1 LGHNT and CDR2 FRNRAP. The CDR3 has 14 amino acids. V was clipped by 1 base and J by 2 bases, with 8 bases between them. Together with reference TRBV12-5 and TRBJ1-2, the CDR3 gives the full variable domain: DARVTQTPRHKVTEMGQEVTMRCQPILGHNTVFWYRQTMMQGLELLAYFRNRAPLDDSGMPKDRFSAEMPDATLATLKIQPSEPRDSAVYFCASGLGRNNYGYTFGSGTRLTVV.

Only one count was recorded for this clone. V gene TRBV7-6 combines with J gene TRBJ2-2; D remains unclear. The CDR3 consists of 16 residues. V was cut by 3 bases and J by 2 bases, with 13 bases left in between. Germline-derived CDR1 and CDR2 are SGHVS and FNYEAQ. The CDR3 bases are TGTGCCAGCAGCTTTCCCAGGCTGGGCAACACCGGGGAGCTGTTTTTT. Encoded protein: CASSFPRLGNTGELFF.

This clone was counted once. Germline is not matched at one junction end, which may reflect a read error. V and J are TRBV7-9 and TRBJ2-1, with 9 positions matching TRBD2. The germline V gene encodes CDR1 SEHNR and CDR2 FQNEAQ (reference sequence). There are 17 residues in the CDR3. CDR3 DNA: TGTGCCAGCACCTTACCGTTGCGGGAGGGCCTAAGAAATGAGCAGTTCTTC. Encoded protein: CASTLPLREGLRNEQFF.

The chain employs TRBV5-5 and TRBJ1-5; maybe TRBD1 (6 bases). Germline assignment: CDR1 SGHKS and CDR2 YYEKEE (reference sequence). Deletions cut 1 base from V and 3 bases from J, with 14 bases between. This CDR3 has 16 amino acids. This chain's CDR3 is CASSLKQGRDNQPQHF. In DNA, the CDR3 is TGTGCCAGCAGCTTGAAACAGGGTAGGGACAATCAGCCCCAGCATTTT. The whole variable domain, remainder taken from reference TRBV5-5 and TRBJ1-5, is DAGVTQSPTHLIKTRGQQVTLRCSPISGHKSVSWYQQVLGQGPQFIFQYYEKEERGRGNFPDRFSARQFPNYSSELNVNALLLGDSALYLCASSLKQGRDNQPQHFGDGTRLSIL.

The J gene is TRBJ2-7, the V gene TRBV10-3; weak D call: TRBD1 (8 bases). Trimming cost V 5 bases and J 4 bases, with 15 bases left between them. The CDR3 has 14 amino acids. The germline V gene has CDR1 ENHRY and CDR2 SYGVKD. The CDR3 bases are TGTGCCATCAGTATTGGACAGGGAGGGTACGAGCAGTACTTC. Its protein is CAISIGQGGYEQYF.

This chain uses TRBV19 with TRBJ2-5; 9 nucleotides agree with TRBD2. The germline CDR1 and CDR2 sequences are LNHDA and SQIVND (reference sequence). This CDR3 contains 14 residues. Trimming took 9 bases from V and 4 from J; bases not matched to a gene: 9. DNA of the CDR3: TGTGCCAGCGCGGGGGGGCAGGGTATAGAGACCCAGTACTTC. Translated, it gives CASAGGQGIETQYF.

The rearrangement uses TRBV7-9 and TRBJ2-7, with D possibly matching TRBD1 (6 bases). The V end lost 1 base, the J end lost 5 bases, and 12 bases lay between the germline ends. Germline-derived CDR1 and CDR2 are SEHNR and FQNEAQ (reference sequence). The length of the CDR3 is 14 residues. CDR3 protein: CASSLDQGKNEQYF. In DNA, the CDR3 is TGTGCCAGCAGCTTAGATCAGGGGAAAAACGAGCAGTACTTC.